This TCR beta chain came from a study of blood T cells in healthy people across ages. CDR3 length: 15 residues. Looked up from germline, CDR1 is MDHEN and CDR2 is SYDVKM. Germline trimming cut 5 bases from V and 2 bases from J; bases unmatched to any gene: 6. Every donor provided 7.5 to 10 milliliters of peripheral blood. A second PCR of 7 to 11 cycles used a sample-barcoded 5' primer and a J-beta primer mix. TCRdb called the 5' RACE reads again in MiXCR, with one record for every CDR3 protein. The sample has 1,100,000 or so distinct CDR3 sequences; 40% to 55% are singletons. The specimen was blood. The clonotype comes from a woman in her sixties or seventies in good health. The J gene is TRBJ2-7, the V gene TRBV28, with 10 nucleotides matching TRBD1. CDR3: CASSDPGQGTYEQYF. CDR3 DNA sequence: TGTGCCAGCAGTGACCCGGGACAGGGGACCTACGAGCAGTACTTC.